This is a list of T cell receptor beta chains from one sample in a study of cytomegalovirus exposure and HLA in healthy donors. Generated by immunoSEQ multiplex PCR, the TCRdb table keeps only in-frame clones and is missing some. The table has fewer than 200,000 clones, 76% seen once; the top ten hold approximately 0.76%. Sequencing was done on a sample of PBMCs. Receptors originate from a female donor in good health and CMV-seronegative. The CDR3 runs from the conserved cysteine through the conserved F or W. A D gene is named only where the DNA matches it firmly. A row's size may be missing; if present it is once, few, many or a size class.

size	length	V	D	J	DNA	CDR3
NA	13	TRBV5-6	NA	TRBJ2-7	TGTGCCAGCAGCTCCTTGCAGAAGTACGAGCAGTACTTC	CASSSLQKYEQYF
NA	17	TRBV27	NA	TRBJ1-4	TGTGCCAGCAGTGGGGCCACCGGTCAACCCAGGGTTGGAAAACTGTTTTTT	CASSGATGQPRVGKLFF
few	15	TRBV4-2	NA	TRBJ2-2	TGTGCCAGCAGCCAAGTGGTACGGGGAGCCGGGGAGCTGTTTTTT	CASSQVVRGAGELFF
NA	13	TRBV6-5	NA	TRBJ2-7	TGTGCCGCGCGAGAGTCGGGCTCCTACGAGCAGTACTTC	CAARESGSYEQYF
NA	15	TRBV5-1	TRBD1	TRBJ1-1	TGCGCCAGCAGCTTGGAGGGCAGGGGGCTCACTGAAGCTTTCTTT	CASSLEGRGLTEAFF
NA	14	TRBV27	TRBD1	TRBJ1-1	TGTGCCAGCAGTCCGGACAGGGTGAACACTGAAGCTTTCTTT	CASSPDRVNTEAFF
NA	15	TRBV19	TRBD1	TRBJ1-1	TGTGCCAGTAGTATGATCGGCAGGGGGCACACTGAAGCTTTCTTT	CASSMIGRGHTEAFF
NA	12	TRBV29-1	TRBD1	TRBJ2-3	TGCAGCGCAGACAGGGTGGCAGATACGCAGTATTTT	CSADRVADTQYF
NA	14	TRBV5-4	TRBD2	TRBJ2-5	TGTGCCAGCAGCCAGGGACTAGCCTCGGAGACCCAGTACTTC	CASSQGLASETQYF
NA	15	TRBV6-6	TRBD1	TRBJ2-3	TGTGCCAGCAGCCTTAGACAGGGGGCCACAGATACGCAGTATTTT	CASSLRQGATDTQYF
NA	15	TRBV7-3	NA	TRBJ2-7	TGTGCCAGCAGCCTCCGCGCGGGTGACAACTACGAGCAGTACTTC	CASSLRAGDNYEQYF
NA	13	TRBV6-5	TRBD1	TRBJ2-2	TGTGCCAGCAGAAGACAGGGTACGGGGGAGCTGTTTTTT	CASRRQGTGELFF
NA	14	TRBV28	NA	TRBJ2-5	TGTGCCAGCAGCCGAGAGGAGGGGGGGGAGACCCAGTACTTC	CASSREEGGETQYF
NA	16	TRBV7-2	TRBD1	TRBJ2-7	TGTGCCAGCAGCTTGACCGGGACAGTCCACTCCTACGAGCAGTACTTC	CASSLTGTVHSYEQYF
NA	15	TRBV7-2	TRBD1	TRBJ1-2	TGTGCCAGCAGCCAGGGGACAGGGTATCACTATGGCTACACCTTC	CASSQGTGYHYGYTF
NA	15	TRBV27	NA	TRBJ2-1	TGTGCCAGCAATTCAGCAGGGAACACCTACAATGAGCAGTTCTTC	CASNSAGNTYNEQFF
NA	15	TRBV28	NA	TRBJ2-7	TGTGCCAGCAGTTTTAGGCAGGGTGGATCCTACGAGCAGTACTTC	CASSFRQGGSYEQYF
NA	14	TRBV30	NA	TRBJ2-6	TGTGCCAGCCCAGCGCGAGCTGGGGCCAACGGCCTGACTTTC	CASPARAGANGLTF
few	14	TRBV27	TRBD1	TRBJ1-4	TGTGCCAGCAGTCGACAGGGGCCTTGGGGGAAACTGTTTTTT	CASSRQGPWGKLFF
NA	15	TRBV6-6	TRBD1	TRBJ2-7	TGTGCCAGCAGACTGACAGGGGGCGAATTGTACGAGCAGTACTTC	CASRLTGGELYEQYF
once	15	TRBV30	NA	TRBJ2-3	TGTGCCTGGGGAAGGGGGAGGGGACGGACAGATACGCAGTATTTT	CAWGRGRGRTDTQYF
few	14	TRBV14	TRBD1	TRBJ1-2	TGTGCCAGCAGCTCCCGGGACAGGAACTATGGCTACACCTTC	CASSSRDRNYGYTF
few	16	TRBV5-8	NA	TRBJ1-5	TGTGCCAGCAGCCCCGGAGTCGGGAGGGCGAATCAGCCCCAGCATTTT	CASSPGVGRANQPQHF
NA	16	TRBV6-1	TRBD1	TRBJ1-1	TGTGCCAGCAGTGAAAGGGGACAGATTATGAACACTGAAGCTTTCTTT	CASSERGQIMNTEAFF
NA	15	TRBV2	TRBD2	TRBJ2-1	TGTGCCAGCAGTAGGGGACTAGCGGCTTACAATGAGCAGTTCTTC	CASSRGLAAYNEQFF
NA	14	TRBV7-3	TRBD1	TRBJ2-2	TGTGCCAGCAGCCCCGACAGGGGAGGAGGGGAGCTGTTTTTT	CASSPDRGGGELFF
NA	16	TRBV7-9	NA	TRBJ2-7	TGTGCCAGCAGCTTAAAAAGCGGATCCCCCTCCTACGAGCAGTACTTC	CASSLKSGSPSYEQYF
NA	15	TRBV6-6	NA	TRBJ1-2	TGTGCCAGCAGTTACTCGACAGAATCTAACTATGGCTACACCTTC	CASSYSTESNYGYTF
NA	14	TRBV18	TRBD2	TRBJ2-5	TGTGCCAGCTCACCGAATAGCGGGAGTGAGACCCAGTACTTC	CASSPNSGSETQYF
NA	16	TRBV27	NA	TRBJ1-3	TGTGCCAGCAGTTCAGCAGGGTTAGGGAAAGGAAACACCATATATTTT	CASSSAGLGKGNTIYF
NA	13	TRBV6-6	TRBD1	TRBJ2-5	TGTGCCAGCACCCCGGGACAGGTACATGAGCAGTACTTC	CASTPGQVHEQYF
NA	15	TRBV15	TRBD2	TRBJ2-1	TGTGCCACCAGCAGCGATCCGGGACTAGCTTTTGAGCAGTTCTTC	CATSSDPGLAFEQFF
NA	16	TRBV7-8	TRBD1	TRBJ1-6	TGTGCCAGCAGAGGAACAGGGGGCGCAAGGAATTCACCCCTCCACTTT	CASRGTGGARNSPLHF
NA	14	TRBV6-5	NA	TRBJ1-1	TGTGCCAGCAGCTCCCGGGGACTAAACACTGAAGCTTTCTTT	CASSSRGLNTEAFF
NA	15	TRBV19	TRBD1	TRBJ2-2	TGTGCCAGTAGTCCCGGGACAGGGCGGTCCGGGGAGCTGTTTTTT	CASSPGTGRSGELFF
NA	13	TRBV30	NA	TRBJ2-5	TGTGCCTGGAGTCCAAGACAGAGCTCCGGGCAGTACTTC	CAWSPRQSSGQYF
few	16	TRBV6-5	NA	TRBJ2-7	TGTGCCAGCAGTTACGCTGGGGGGAATTCGGCCTACGAGCAGTACTTC	CASSYAGGNSAYEQYF
NA	17	TRBV4-2	TRBD2	TRBJ2-3	TGTGCCAGCAGCCCCGAGAGGGGTGGGAGGGCCACAGATACGCAGTATTTT	CASSPERGGRATDTQYF
NA	14	TRBV27	NA	TRBJ2-2	TGTGCCAGTAAAGGGGGGGAGTTTACCGGGGAGCTGTTTTTT	CASKGGEFTGELFF
NA	15	TRBV5-1	NA	TRBJ2-3	TGCGCCAGCAGCTTGGCACAGGGAGCTACCAATACGCAGTATTTT	CASSLAQGATNTQYF
NA	16	TRBV18	TRBD1	TRBJ1-2	TGTGCCAGCTCATCGACCGAAACAGGGGCGTCACGCGGCTACACCTTC	CASSSTETGASRGYTF
NA	16	TRBV7-3	NA	TRBJ1-5	TGTGCCAGCGAAAAGGGAAGACAGTATCGCAATCAGCCCCAGCACTTT	CASEKGRQYRNQPQHF
NA	14	TRBV7-8	NA	TRBJ2-5	TGTGCCAGCAGCTTAGAGCATGCCCTTCGAGACCAGTACTTC	CASSLEHALRDQYF
NA	11	TRBV5-1	NA	TRBJ2-5	TGCGCCAGCAGAGAGCAAGAGACCCAGTACTTC	CASREQETQYF
few	15	TRBV7-2	TRBD1	TRBJ1-2	TGTGCCAGCAGCTTTGCCCATTTGGGACAGAATGGCTACACCTTC	CASSFAHLGQNGYTF
NA	15	TRBV7-3	TRBD1	TRBJ1-2	TGTGCCAGCAGCTTTACAGGGGGCGGCAACTATGGCTACACCTTC	CASSFTGGGNYGYTF
NA	15	TRBV7-6	TRBD2	TRBJ2-7	TGTGCCAGCAGCTACGGACTAGCGGGAGAGGACGAGCAGTACTTC	CASSYGLAGEDEQYF
NA	19	TRBV7-9	TRBD2	TRBJ2-3	TGTGCCAGCAGCCCCTTAGGCAGCGGGAGCCCTACTAGCACAGATACGCAGTATTTT	CASSPLGSGSPTSTDTQYF
NA	13	TRBV5-1	NA	TRBJ2-5	TGCGCCAGCAGCTTGTCTTCCAGGGCCGGGCAGTACTTC	CASSLSSRAGQYF
NA	20	TRBV9	TRBD2	TRBJ2-4	TGTGCCAGCAGCCTGGGACTAAGCGGGAGTTCCGGGAGAGACAAAAACAGTCAGTACTTC	CASSLGLSGSSGRDKNSQYF
NA	14	TRBV6-6	NA	TRBJ1-2	TGTGCCAGCAGTGACCCTACAGGGAACTATGGCTACACCTTC	CASSDPTGNYGYTF
few	18	TRBV5-5	TRBD2	TRBJ2-3	TGTGCCAGCAGCTTTGGGACTAGCGGGGGGCACTCCACAGATACGCAGTATTTT	CASSFGTSGGHSTDTQYF
medium-sized	15	TRBV11-2	TRBD2	TRBJ2-7	TGTGCCAGCAGACGACCGGGACTAGCGTCCTACGAGCAGTACTTC	CASRRPGLASYEQYF
NA	13	TRBV29-1	NA	TRBJ1-1	TGCAGCGTTGCCCGGGAACTAAACACTGAAGCTTTCTTT	CSVARELNTEAFF
NA	13	TRBV28	TRBD1	TRBJ1-2	TGTGCCAGCAGTGATCAGGGGGCGGGTGGCTACACCTTC	CASSDQGAGGYTF
NA	14	TRBV7-9	NA	TRBJ1-3	TGTGCCAGCAGCACAGATCCAGGGTCTCACACCATATATTTT	CASSTDPGSHTIYF
NA	13	TRBV5-1	NA	TRBJ1-5	TGCGCCAGCAGCTTGGGCGGAGATCAGCCCCAGCATTTT	CASSLGGDQPQHF
NA	15	TRBV7-9	NA	TRBJ2-5	TGTGCCAGCAGCCCTCACTGGGGAGCCCAAGAGACCCAGTACTTC	CASSPHWGAQETQYF
NA	13	TRBV30	TRBD2	TRBJ2-3	TGTGCCTGGACGCCTAGCGGAACAGATACGCAGTATTTT	CAWTPSGTDTQYF
NA	15	TRBV5-4	NA	TRBJ2-5	TGTGCCAGCAGCTCCGGAGGACAGCCTCAAGAGACCCAGTACTTC	CASSSGGQPQETQYF